This TCR beta chain was obtained from a study of vaccination and CD4 T cells after COVID-19. With the Oncomine TCR Beta short-read assay, DNA from cultured CD4+ T cells was sequenced. Cultured CD4+ T cells were the source of extracted genomic DNA. TCRdb re-derived calls from the PCR reads in MiXCR, one entry per CDR3 protein. The data contain some 14,000 distinct CDR3 sequences, roughly 45% of them singletons. Regarding treatment: roughly ten-day PBMC culture with coronavirus spike peptide pools or control peptides (ViraFEST assay). Under the ViraFEST approach, antigen-specific T cells were expanded with peptide pools and TCRs subsequently sequenced. Cells received half-medium changes with fresh IL-2 medium on days 3 and 7. Regarding this clonotype: Its antigen is not known.

The CDR3 totals 15 residues. Unmatched junction bases numbered 7, after V lost 5 bases and J lost 3 bases. Germline V gene lookup returns CDR1 SGHTA and CDR2 FQGNSA. General study findings and limits: Median numbers of SARS-CoV-2-reactive clonotypes increased from 21 to 38 (not a significant change).

The specimen was CD4+ T cells from blood, cultured in vitro, collected after SARS-CoV-2 vaccination. The V call is TRBV7-2, the J call TRBJ2-7; 10 positions agree with TRBD2. The clonotype originates from a human donor who had recovered from COVID-19. CDR3 in amino acids: CASSTGTSAHYEQYF. In DNA form, the CDR3 reads TGTGCCAGCAGCACAGGGACTAGCGCACACTACGAGCAGTACTTC.